These 21 T cell receptor beta chains share one sample of origin, sequenced in a study of T cell responses to AZD1222 COVID-19 vaccine. Assay: immunoSEQ multiplex PCR; the TCRdb copy retains only in-frame clones and omits some. Found here are 200,000 or so clones, 85% to 95% of them singletons; the top ten hold approximately 1%. The sample was peripheral blood, taken 28 days after the second AZD1222 dose. These receptors all come from an adult who received the AZD1222 COVID-19 vaccine.

The CDR3 reads CASSLLGGYTF. The CDR3 DNA follows: TGTGCCAGCAGTTTACTGGGTGGCTACACCTTC. V usage is TRBV12-3 or TRBV12-4 and J usage is TRBJ1-2; D gene uncertain. There are 11 residues in the CDR3. V dropped 2 bases and J dropped 7 bases, with 5 bases sitting between them.

This clone was recorded once. This chain links TRBV9 with TRBJ1-6; the D is unclear. This CDR3 region has 12 residues. Germline CDR1 is SGDLS and CDR2 is YYNGEE. Trimming left V 4 bases short and J 5 bases short, with 4 bases between. CDR3 in DNA: TGTGCCAGCAGCCAAAATAATTCACCCCTCCACTTT. It specifies CASSQNNSPLHF.

The J gene is TRBJ2-5, the V gene TRBV27; 9 positions agree with TRBD2. This CDR3 comprises 16 residues. The ends lost 3 bases at V and 7 bases at J; junction bases unmatched: 12. Germline loops: CDR1 MNHEY, CDR2 SMNVEV (reference sequence). The chain's CDR3 is CASSFTLAGAPLTQYF. As DNA, the CDR3 is TGTGCCAGCAGTTTCACCTTAGCGGGGGCCCCACTGACCCAGTACTTC.

V gene TRBV6-5 combines with J gene TRBJ1-1, with 8 positions matching TRBD1. CDR3 length equals 14 residues. V gave up 2 bases and J gave up 8 bases; unmatched junction bases: 7. Looked up from germline, CDR1 is MNHEY and CDR2 is SVGAGI. The CDR3 sequence is CASSYARGDREAFF. The CDR3 DNA is TGTGCCAGCAGTTACGCTCGCGGGGACAGGGAAGCTTTCTTT.

CDR3 sequence: CASSSSGTYEQYF. CDR3 DNA: TGTGCCAGCAGTTCCTCAGGGACCTACGAGCAGTACTTC. The V and J genes are TRBV6-2 or TRBV6-3 and TRBJ2-7; tentative D call: TRBD1 (5 bases). CDR3 length: 13 amino acids. V lost 4 bases, J lost 2 bases, and 9 bases lay in between. Germline CDR1 MNHEY, CDR2 SVGEGT.

Details on this clone: Other nucleotide sequences in the sample specify the same CDR3. The genes are TRBV28 and TRBJ1-5; maybe TRBD1 (6 bases). The V gene's germline CDR1 is MDHEN and CDR2 SYDVKM. Trimming removed 5 bases from V and 4 bases from J, with 6 bases in between. This CDR3 has 12 amino acids. The CDR3 coding sequence is TGTGCCAGCAGTCAGGGGAATCAGCCCCAGCATTTT. This codes for CASSQGNQPQHF.

Here the CDR3 reads CASSPRGGETQYF. DNA for the CDR3: TGTGCCAGCAGCCCGCGGGGGGGGGAGACCCAGTACTTC. The V gene is TRBV7-6, the J gene TRBJ2-5; 9 nucleotides agree with TRBD2. V gave up 5 bases and J gave up 5 bases; unmatched junction bases: 3. From germline, CDR1 is SGHVS and CDR2 FNYEAQ. The CDR3 is 13 residues long.

The chain carries TRBV7-8 and TRBJ2-7; 10 positions match TRBD1. V lost 4 bases to trimming and J lost 6 bases; unmatched junction nucleotides: 15. Germline V gene sequence: CDR1 SGHVS, CDR2 FQNEAQ. This CDR3 contains 17 residues. Here the CDR3 reads CASSSKVQGQGLVEQYF. The DNA for the CDR3 is TGTGCCAGCAGCTCAAAGGTCCAGGGACAGGGGTTGGTCGAGCAGTACTTC.

The chain joins TRBV9 to TRBJ1-2; D is undetermined. This CDR3 has 15 amino acids. Germline V gene lookup returns CDR1 SGDLS and CDR2 YYNGEE. V was shortened by 0 bases and J by 2 bases, with 11 bases between the two germline ends. CDR3 sequence (DNA): TGTGCCAGCAGCGTAGCCTCCGCTTCCAACTATGGCTACACCTTC. Translation gives CASSVASASNYGYTF.

The CDR3 nucleotides read TGCGCCAGCAGTGATAGCGGGGGCTCCTACAATGAGCAGTTCTTC. Translating it yields CASSDSGGSYNEQFF. The chain couples TRBV10-1 to TRBJ2-1; 9 bases line up with TRBD2. After removal of 3 bases from V and 0 bases from J, the junction contained 0 bases not matched to a gene. The germline CDR1 and CDR2 sequences are WNHNN and SYGVQD (reference sequence). The CDR3 is 15 residues long.

The chain couples TRBV27 to TRBJ1-6; 8 nucleotides agree with TRBD1. The germline V gene encodes CDR1 MNHEY and CDR2 SMNVEV (reference sequence). There are 15 residues in the CDR3. J lost 6 bases, V lost 7 bases, and 8 bases had no gene match. The CDR3 DNA reads as TGTGCCAGCAAATTAACCGGGACAGGTAATTCACCCCTCCACTTT. Encoded protein: CASKLTGTGNSPLHF.

This clone was counted once. This chain joins TRBV12-3 or TRBV12-4 and TRBJ1-1, with D tentatively TRBD1 (6 bases). Trimming took 3 bases from V and 8 from J, leaving 13 bases between them. This CDR3 spans 13 amino acids. The CDR3 DNA sequence: TGTGCCAGCAGTTTTGGGGGCGCAAACGAAGCTTTCTTT. It yields the protein CASSFGGANEAFF.

V gene TRBV28 combines with J gene TRBJ2-3; D not certain. The CDR3 runs 11 residues. Germline V lookup: CDR1 MDHEN, CDR2 SYDVKM. V shed 5 bases and J shed 7 bases, with 7 bases lying between them. The CDR3 is CASSPLNTQYF. Written as DNA, the CDR3 is TGTGCCAGCAGTCCCCTTAATACGCAGTATTTT.

The chain joins TRBV19 to TRBJ2-5, with D unresolved. This CDR3 is 13 amino acids long. Trimming left V 6 bases short and J 0 bases short, with 8 bases between. Germline CDR1 reads LNHDA; CDR2 reads SQIVND (reference sequence). CDR3 protein: CASSRANQETQYF. The CDR3 DNA reads TGTGCCAGTAGCCGGGCCAACCAAGAGACCCAGTACTTC.

The chain joins TRBV9 to TRBJ1-2; 9 bases agree with TRBD1. CDR3 length: 14 amino acids. CDR1 is SGDLS and CDR2 is YYNGEE in the germline V gene. J lost 5 bases, V lost 4 bases, and 6 bases had no gene match. The CDR3 DNA is TGTGCCAGCAGCCCAACAGGGGGCAGGTATGGCTACACCTTC. Protein sequence: CASSPTGGRYGYTF.

The CDR3 loop reads CASTHSGPQTEAFF. As DNA, the CDR3 is TGCGCCAGCACACACTCCGGGCCGCAAACTGAAGCTTTCTTT. The rearrangement uses TRBV5-1 and TRBJ1-1, with D unresolved. The length of the CDR3 is 14 residues. Germline loops: CDR1 SGHRS, CDR2 YFSETQ. V was cut by 6 bases and J by 5 bases, with 17 bases left in between.

V and J are TRBV6-5 and TRBJ2-3; no clear D gene. CDR1 and CDR2 from the germline V gene are MNHEY and SVGAGI. Between the trimmed V and J ends, which lost 3 bases and 3 bases, there was a span of 7 bases. The CDR3 sequence is 13 residues long. The CDR3 reads CASSYGYTDTQYF. The CDR3 DNA sequence: TGTGCCAGCAGTTATGGCTATACAGATACGCAGTATTTT.

The DNA of the CDR3 is TGTGCCAGCAGCTTATCCAGGGAAGAGACCCAGTACTTC. Translation: CASSLSREETQYF. The rearrangement links TRBV7-9 to TRBJ2-5; D is possibly TRBD1 (5 bases). V lost 2 bases and J lost 3, with 7 bases in between. The CDR3 spans 13 residues. Germline V gene sequence: CDR1 SEHNR, CDR2 FQNEAQ (reference sequence).

The chain uses TRBV28 and TRBJ2-3; D is perhaps TRBD1 or TRBD2 (5 bases each). The CDR3 runs 11 residues. The germline CDR1 and CDR2 sequences are MDHEN and SYDVKM. With 3 bases removed from V and 9 bases from J, the gap between germline ends came to 7 bases. CDR3 DNA sequence: TGTGCCAGCAGTTTCGAGGGGACGCAGTATTTT. This gives the protein CASSFEGTQYF. Combining the CDR3 with reference TRBV28 and TRBJ2-3 gives the whole variable domain DVKVTQSSRYLVKRTGEKVFLECVQDMDHENMFWYRQDPGLGLRLIYFSYDVKMKEKGDIPEGYSVSREKKERFSLILESASTNQTSMYLCASSFEGTQYFGPGTRLTVL.

The J gene is TRBJ2-2, the V gene TRBV19; 9 nucleotides line up with TRBD1. Germline values: CDR1 LNHDA, CDR2 SQIVND (reference sequence). The CDR3 totals 15 residues. Germline trimming cut 5 bases from V and 4 bases from J; bases unmatched to any gene: 5. The chain's CDR3 is CASSLTGGFTGELFF. The CDR3 DNA is TGTGCCAGTAGTTTAACAGGGGGCTTCACCGGGGAGCTGTTTTTT.

This chain's CDR3 is CASIDSSVFTDTQYF. The CDR3 DNA sequence: TGTGCCAGCATAGATTCGAGCGTCTTCACAGATACGCAGTATTTT. The chain employs TRBV6-6 and TRBJ2-3; D not resolved. This CDR3 comprises 15 residues. Trimming removed 7 bases from V and 2 bases from J, with 16 bases in between. Germline assignment: CDR1 MNHNY and CDR2 SVGAGI (reference sequence).